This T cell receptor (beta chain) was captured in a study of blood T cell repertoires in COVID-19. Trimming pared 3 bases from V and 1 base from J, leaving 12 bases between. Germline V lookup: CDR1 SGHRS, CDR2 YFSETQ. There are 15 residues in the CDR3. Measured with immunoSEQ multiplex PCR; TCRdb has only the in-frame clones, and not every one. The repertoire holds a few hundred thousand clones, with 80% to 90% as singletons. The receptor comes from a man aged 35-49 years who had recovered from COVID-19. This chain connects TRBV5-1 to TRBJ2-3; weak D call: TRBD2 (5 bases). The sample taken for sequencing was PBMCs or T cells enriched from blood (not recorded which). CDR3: CASSWAGGGTDTQYF. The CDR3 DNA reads TGCGCCAGCAGCTGGGCGGGCGGAGGCACAGATACGCAGTATTTT. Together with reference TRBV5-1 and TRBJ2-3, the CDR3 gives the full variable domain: KAGVTQTPRYLIKTRGQQVTLSCSPISGHRSVSWYQQTPGQGLQFLFEYFSETQRNKGNFPGRFSGRQFSNSRSEMNVSTLELGDSALYLCASSWAGGGTDTQYFGPGTRLTVL.